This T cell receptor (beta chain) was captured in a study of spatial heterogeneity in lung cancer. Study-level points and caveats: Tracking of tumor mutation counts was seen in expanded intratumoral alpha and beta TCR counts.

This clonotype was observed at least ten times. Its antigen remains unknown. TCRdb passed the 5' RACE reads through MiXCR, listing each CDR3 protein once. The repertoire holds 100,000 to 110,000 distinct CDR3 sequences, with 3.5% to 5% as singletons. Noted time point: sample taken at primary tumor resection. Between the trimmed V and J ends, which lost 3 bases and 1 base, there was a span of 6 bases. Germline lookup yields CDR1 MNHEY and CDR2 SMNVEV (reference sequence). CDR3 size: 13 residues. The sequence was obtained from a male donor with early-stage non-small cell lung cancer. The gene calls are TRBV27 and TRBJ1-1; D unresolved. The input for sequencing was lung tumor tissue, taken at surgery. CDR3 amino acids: CASSFDGNTEAFF. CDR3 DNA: TGTGCCAGCAGTTTCGATGGGAACACTGAAGCTTTCTTT.